A single TCR beta chain is shown here with its context. No antigen is known for it. The sample comes from a study of early T cells in non-severe SARS-CoV-2 infection. Study-level information: Sequencing of unsorted whole blood was done on bulk RNA, leaving chains unpaired. Findings and caveats of the study: The study's VDJdb matching favored anti-spike CD8 responses and missed private and CD4 specificities.

Attachment of unique molecular identifiers was made to individual cDNA molecules. Each CDR3 protein gets one entry after TCRdb re-called the 5' RACE reads with MiXCR. In the table there are over 80,000 distinct CDR3 sequences, about 12% of which are singletons. The CDR3 is made up of 15 amino acids. With 6 bases removed from V and 3 bases from J, the gap between germline ends came to 17 bases. The input for sequencing was whole blood, taken at baseline. This receptor was taken from an adult who was a healthcare worker with PCR-confirmed SARS-CoV-2 infection or an uninfected control (not recorded which). V and J are TRBV12-3 or TRBV12-4 and TRBJ1-1; D ambiguous. The CDR3 loop reads CASSPNPRLDTEAFF. The CDR3 region has the DNA TGTGCCAGCAGCCCAAATCCCAGGCTGGACACTGAAGCTTTCTTT.